Listed below are T cell receptor beta chains from one sample, sequenced in a study of HIV-infected patients and healthy controls. TCRdb called the 5' RACE reads again in MiXCR, with one record for every CDR3 protein. Of under 11,000 distinct CDR3 sequences in the sample, about 8.2% were seen once. The source material was blood. All receptors come from an adult in good health. The CDR3 runs from the conserved cysteine through the conserved F or W. A D gene is named only where the DNA matches it firmly. Rows give clone size only sometimes, using once, few, many, or a class for an expanded clone.

J | D | V | size | CDR3 | DNA
TRBJ2-7 | . | TRBV20-1 | medium-sized | CSARDKTRYEQYF | TGCAGTGCTAGAGATAAGACCCGCTACGAGCAGTACTTC
TRBJ2-1 | . | TRBV14 | . | CASSYGRKNEQFF | TGTGCCAGCAGCTACGGGAGAAAGAATGAGCAGTTCTTC
TRBJ1-3 | . | TRBV29-1 | many | CSVEPGLVGNTIYF | TGCAGCGTTGAACCGGGGCTAGTTGGAAACACCATATATTTT
TRBJ2-3 | TRBD1 | TRBV27 | . | CASSLRPSGTGPSDTQYF | TGTGCCAGCAGTCTTAGACCTTCCGGGACAGGGCCTTCAGATACGCAGTATTTT
TRBJ1-2 | TRBD1 | TRBV5-6 | many | CASSPRDRSFGGYGYTF | TGTGCCAGCAGCCCCCGGGACAGGTCCTTTGGAGGCTATGGCTACACCTTC
TRBJ2-1 | TRBD2 | TRBV4-1 | many | CASSQGVGLAGYNEQFF | TGCGCCAGCAGCCAAGGTGTAGGACTAGCGGGATACAATGAGCAGTTCTTC
TRBJ2-1 | . | TRBV4-1 | many | CASSLAGDSEAWQFF | TGCGCCAGCAGCCTCGCCGGCGACAGCGAGGCCTGGCAGTTCTTC
TRBJ1-5 | . | TRBV7-8 | . | CASSPWETQPQHF | TGTGCCAGCAGCCCCTGGGAAACTCAGCCCCAGCATTTT
TRBJ2-7 | TRBD2 | TRBV7-2 | . | CASSLGLAGVYEQYF | TGTGCCAGCAGCTTAGGACTAGCGGGAGTATACGAGCAGTACTTC
TRBJ2-7 | . | TRBV10-3 | . | CAISEPGRPYEQYF | TGTGCCATCAGTGAGCCGGGGAGGCCCTACGAGCAGTACTTT
TRBJ2-1 | TRBD2 | TRBV7-9 | many | CASRVTGLGEQFF | TGTGCCAGCAGGGTTACTGGACTAGGCGAGCAGTTCTTC
TRBJ1-2 | TRBD1 | TRBV24-1 | many | CATSDDRGIGYGYTF | TGTGCCACCAGTGACGACAGGGGTATAGGCTATGGCTACACCTTC
TRBJ1-2 | . | TRBV27 | many | CATLGGTNYGYTF | TGTGCCACCCTGGGGGGTACTAACTATGGCTACACCTTC
TRBJ2-7 | . | TRBV19 | many | CASSLRTAYEQYF | TGTGCCAGTAGTCTCCGGACAGCCTACGAGCAGTACTTC
TRBJ2-1 | . | TRBV6-2/TRBV6-3 | many | CASSYSVSSYNEQFF | TGTGCCAGCAGTTACAGCGTAAGCTCCTACAATGAGCAGTTCTTC
TRBJ1-2 | . | TRBV30 | medium-sized | CAWSPNYGYTF | TGTGCCTGGAGCCCCAACTATGGCTACACCTTC
TRBJ2-1 | . | TRBV2 | few | CASSHPDFQEQFF | TGTGCCAGCAGTCACCCAGACTTCCAAGAGCAGTTCTTC
TRBJ2-1 | TRBD2 | TRBV5-5 | . | CASSRTSGGSYEQFF | TGTGCCAGCAGCCGGACTAGCGGGGGGAGTTATGAGCAGTTCTTC
TRBJ2-2 | TRBD2 | TRBV3-1 | medium-sized | CASSLPRSGGGTGELFF | TGTGCCAGCAGCCTCCCCCGGAGCGGGGGGGGTACCGGGGAGCTGTTTTTT
TRBJ2-3 | . | TRBV6-1 | . | CASSEGFTDTQYF | TGTGCCAGCAGTGAAGGTTTCACAGATACGCAGTATTTT
TRBJ2-7 | TRBD2 | TRBV6-6 | medium-sized | CASSYSVLAGDEQYF | TGTGCCAGCAGTTACTCGGTACTAGCGGGGGACGAGCAGTACTTC
TRBJ2-1 | . | TRBV5-1 | many | CASSLDNSRTYNEQFF | TGCGCCAGCAGCTTGGATAATAGCCGTACCTACAATGAGCAGTTCTTC
TRBJ1-2 | . | TRBV4-3 | medium-sized | CASSHTGNYGYTF | TGCGCCAGCAGCCATACAGGAAACTATGGCTACACCTTC
TRBJ1-6 | . | TRBV2 | medium-sized | CASSSPSPLHF | TGTGCCAGCAGCTCCCCATCACCCCTCCACTTT
TRBJ2-3 | . | TRBV5-6 | medium-sized | CASSSQSTDTQYF | TGTGCCAGCAGCTCACAGAGCACAGATACGCAGTATTTT
TRBJ2-5 | . | TRBV7-6 | . | CASSLADTYQETQYF | TGTGCCAGCAGCTTAGCTGACACATACCAAGAGACCCAGTACTTC
TRBJ1-1 | TRBD1 | TRBV18 | many | CASSPRQGGNTEAFF | TGTGCCAGCTCACCCCGGCAGGGGGGGAACACTGAAGCTTTCTTT
TRBJ2-7 | . | TRBV4-1 | many | CASSQVPGTHEQYF | TGCGCCAGCAGCCAAGTTCCGGGAACACACGAGCAGTACTTC
TRBJ2-7 | . | TRBV10-3 | medium-sized | CAISQTDYSYEQYF | TGTGCCATCAGTCAGACAGACTACTCCTACGAGCAGTACTTC
TRBJ1-2 | . | TRBV6-2/TRBV6-3 | . | CASSYGTSGYTF | TGTGCCAGCAGTTACGGTACCAGCGGCTACACCTTC
TRBJ1-2 | . | TRBV20-1 | many | CSAPTAPSNYGYTF | TGCAGTGCCCCAACGGCCCCCTCTAACTATGGCTACACCTTC
TRBJ1-5 | . | TRBV5-1 | . | CASSRDGPYSNQPQHF | TGCGCCAGCAGCCGGGACGGACCTTATAGCAATCAGCCCCAGCATTTT
TRBJ2-1 | . | TRBV11-2 | many | CAERWLGDNEQFF | TGTGCCGAACGTTGGCTCGGTGATAATGAGCAGTTCTTC
TRBJ2-5 | . | TRBV7-2 | medium-sized | CASSSSPGRSETQYF | TGTGCCAGCAGCTCCTCGCCGGGACGTTCAGAGACCCAGTACTTC
TRBJ2-3 | TRBD1 | TRBV29-1 | many | CSVLGTGFTDTQYF | TGCAGCGTGCTGGGGACAGGGTTCACAGATACGCAGTATTTT
TRBJ1-3 | . | TRBV27 | many | CASSFKGSGNTIYF | TGTGCCAGCAGTTTTAAGGGCTCTGGAAACACCATATATTTT
TRBJ2-3 | . | TRBV11-3 | medium-sized | CASSLGGDFTDTQYF | TGTGCCAGCAGCTTAGGTGGTGACTTCACAGATACGCAGTATTTT
TRBJ1-2 | TRBD1 | TRBV11-1 | medium-sized | CASSFTGTVDPYHGYTF | TGTGCCAGCAGCTTCACCGGGACAGTGGACCCCTATCATGGCTACACCTTC
TRBJ2-5 | . | TRBV18 | medium-sized | CASSPGYALQGPEETQYF | TGTGCCAGCTCACCGGGTTACGCTCTTCAGGGGCCTGAAGAGACCCAGTACTTC
TRBJ2-7 | . | TRBV6-6 | many | CASRGLSSYEQYF | TGTGCCAGCAGGGGGCTGAGCTCCTACGAGCAGTACTTC
TRBJ2-2 | . | TRBV5-4 | medium-sized | CASSLAARGELFF | TGTGCCAGCAGCTTGGCCGCGCGGGGGGAGCTGTTTTTT
TRBJ2-7 | . | TRBV29-1 | many | CSVAGRGGYEQYF | TGCAGCGTTGCCGGCAGGGGAGGTTACGAGCAGTACTTC
TRBJ2-3 | TRBD2 | TRBV7-6 | many | CASSHKPWPAGGSTDTQYF | TGTGCCAGCAGCCACAAACCCTGGCCAGCGGGGGGGAGCACAGATACGCAGTATTTT
TRBJ2-4 | . | TRBV29-1 | medium-sized | CSAINLAKNIQYF | TGCAGCGCCATAAATCTAGCCAAAAACATTCAGTACTTC
TRBJ1-1 | . | TRBV7-2 | few | CASSNQHGGGAAFF | TGTGCCAGCAGCAATCAACACGGGGGAGGTGCAGCTTTCTTT
TRBJ1-6 | . | TRBV6-6 | many | CASSWDNSPLHF | TGTGCCAGCAGTTGGGACAATTCACCCCTCCACTTT
TRBJ2-5 | . | TRBV6-1 | . | CASSSQVQETQYF | TGTGCCAGCAGTTCACAAGTCCAAGAGACCCAGTACTTC
TRBJ1-6 | . | TRBV28 | many | CASSLRGNHSPLHF | TGTGCCAGCAGTTTGAGAGGGAACCATTCACCCCTCCACTTT
TRBJ1-1 | TRBD1 | TRBV5-4 | many | CASSFRTGNVAEAFF | TGTGCCAGCAGCTTCCGGACAGGGAATGTCGCTGAAGCTTTCTTT
TRBJ2-7 | TRBD1 | TRBV12-3/TRBV12-4 | medium-sized | CASSQGQDLSYEQYF | TGTGCCAGCAGCCAAGGACAGGATTTATCCTACGAGCAGTACTTC
TRBJ2-1 | . | TRBV7-3 | medium-sized | CASSPHGRGNEQFF | TGTGCCAGCAGCCCCCACGGTAGGGGCAATGAGCAGTTCTTC
TRBJ2-1 | . | TRBV9 | many | CASSVGYANNEQFF | TGTGCCAGCAGCGTAGGGTACGCGAACAATGAGCAGTTCTTC
TRBJ2-2 | . | TRBV7-2 | many | CASSLARNTGELFF | TGTGCCAGCAGCTTAGCGAGGAACACCGGGGAGCTGTTTTTT
TRBJ2-5 | TRBD2 | TRBV28 | medium-sized | CASSLAGWETQYF | TGTGCCAGCAGTCTAGCGGGATGGGAGACCCAGTACTTC